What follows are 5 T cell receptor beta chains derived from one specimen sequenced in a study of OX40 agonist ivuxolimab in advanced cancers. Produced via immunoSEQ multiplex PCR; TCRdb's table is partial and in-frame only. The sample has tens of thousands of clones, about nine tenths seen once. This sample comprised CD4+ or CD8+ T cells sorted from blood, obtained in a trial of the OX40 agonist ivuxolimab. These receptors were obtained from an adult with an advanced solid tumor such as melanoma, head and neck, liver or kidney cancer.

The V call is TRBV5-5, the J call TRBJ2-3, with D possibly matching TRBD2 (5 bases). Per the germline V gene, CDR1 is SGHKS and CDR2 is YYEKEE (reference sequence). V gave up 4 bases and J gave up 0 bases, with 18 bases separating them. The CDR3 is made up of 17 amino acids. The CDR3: CASSDTRTRTSTDTQYF. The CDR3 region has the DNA TGTGCCAGCAGCGATACCCGGACTCGTACAAGCACAGATACGCAGTATTTT.

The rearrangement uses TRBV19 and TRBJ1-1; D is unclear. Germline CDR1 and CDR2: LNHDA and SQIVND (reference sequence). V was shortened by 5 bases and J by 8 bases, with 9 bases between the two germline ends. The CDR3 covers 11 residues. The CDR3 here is CASSFGLEAFF. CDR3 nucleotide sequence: TGTGCCAGTAGTTTCGGACTGGAAGCTTTCTTT.

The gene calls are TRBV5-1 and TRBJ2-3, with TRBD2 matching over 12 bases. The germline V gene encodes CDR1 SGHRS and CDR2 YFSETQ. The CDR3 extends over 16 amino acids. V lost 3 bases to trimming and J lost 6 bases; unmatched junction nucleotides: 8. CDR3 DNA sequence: TGCGCCAGCAGCTACCGGACTAGCGGGAATTTGGATACGCAGTATTTT. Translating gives CASSYRTSGNLDTQYF.

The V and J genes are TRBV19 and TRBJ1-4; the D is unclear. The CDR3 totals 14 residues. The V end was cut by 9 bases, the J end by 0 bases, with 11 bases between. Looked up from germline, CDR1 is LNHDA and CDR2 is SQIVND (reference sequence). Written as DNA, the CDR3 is TGTGCCAGCAAGGACGGAGCAACTAATGAAAAACTGTTTTTT. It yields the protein CASKDGATNEKLFF.

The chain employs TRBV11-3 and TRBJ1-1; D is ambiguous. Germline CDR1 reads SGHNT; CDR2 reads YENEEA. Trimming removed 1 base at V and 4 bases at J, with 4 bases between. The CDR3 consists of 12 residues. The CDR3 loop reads CASSLVSTEAFF. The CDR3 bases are TGTGCCAGCAGCTTAGTTAGCACTGAAGCTTTCTTT.